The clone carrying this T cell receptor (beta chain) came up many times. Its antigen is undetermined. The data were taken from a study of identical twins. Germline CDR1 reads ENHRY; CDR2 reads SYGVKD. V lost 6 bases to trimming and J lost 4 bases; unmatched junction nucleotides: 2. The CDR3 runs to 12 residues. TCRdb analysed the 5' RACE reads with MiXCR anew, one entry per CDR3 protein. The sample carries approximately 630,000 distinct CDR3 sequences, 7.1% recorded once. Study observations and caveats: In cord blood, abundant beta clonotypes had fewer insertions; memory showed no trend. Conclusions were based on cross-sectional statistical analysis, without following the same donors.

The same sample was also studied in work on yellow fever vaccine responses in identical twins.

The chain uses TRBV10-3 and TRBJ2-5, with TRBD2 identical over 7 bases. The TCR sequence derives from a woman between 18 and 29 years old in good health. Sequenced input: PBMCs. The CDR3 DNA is TGTGCCATCAGCCCGGGGGGAGAGACCCAGTACTTC. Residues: CAISPGGETQYF.